These 25 T cell receptor beta chains were sequenced from one sample in a study of Graves' ophthalmopathy and Graves' hyperthyroidism. RNA transcripts were the template, and TCR beta CDR3 regions were amplified from them. The library came from an HTBI-primed first-round RT-PCR and a second-round multiplex PCR. TCRdb re-analysed the multiplex PCR reads in MiXCR, keeping a single row per CDR3 protein. The table shows fewer than 650,000 distinct CDR3 sequences, with over 20% occurring only once. Material: peripheral blood. These TCRs come from a woman younger than 35 with stable Graves' hyperthyroidism. Some clones in this sample may be carry-over from other donors' samples.

The V and J genes are TRBV7-2 and TRBJ2-5; the D gene could be TRBD1 or TRBD2 (5 bases each). The CDR3 has 13 residues. Germline V CDR1 and CDR2: SGHTA, FQGNSA. The V end lost 3 bases, the J end lost 3 bases, and 8 bases lay between the germline ends. CDR3 in amino acids: CASSFGAEETQYF. The CDR3 coding sequence is TGTGCCAGCAGCTTCGGGGCAGAAGAGACCCAGTACTTC. Full variable domain (missing parts from reference TRBV7-2 and TRBJ2-5): GAGVSQSPSNKVTEKGKDVELRCDPISGHTALYWYRQSLGQGLEFLIYFQGNSAPDKSGLPSDRFSAERTGGSVSTLTIQRTQQEDSAVYLCASSFGAEETQYFGPGTRLLVL.

The rearrangement links TRBV7-2 to TRBJ2-7; TRBD2 matches at 11 bases. The DNA end lines up better with TRBJ2-5; the J call may be wrong. The CDR3 spans 15 residues. Germline lookup yields CDR1 SGHTA and CDR2 FQGNSA. CDR3 sequence reads: CASSLPTSGTETQYF. CDR3 in DNA: TGTGCCAGCAGCTTACCGACTAGCGGGACAGAGACCCAGTACTTC.

At least ten counts were recorded for this clonotype. The chain is built from TRBV7-8 and TRBJ1-2; 9 bases agree with TRBD1. V dropped 4 bases and J dropped 7; count of bases not matched to a gene: 7. The V gene's germline CDR1 is SGHVS and CDR2 FQNEAQ. This CDR3 is built from 14 residues. CDR3 coding DNA: TGTGCCAGCAGCTGGGGGACAGGGTTATTTGGCTACACCTTC. Translation: CASSWGTGLFGYTF.

This clonotype was detected a few times. It may be a read error: a sequence one base away is much more abundant. The rearrangement uses TRBV15 and TRBJ2-7, with D maybe TRBD2 (5 bases). The CDR3 length is 14 residues. Germline CDR1 and CDR2: LNHNV and YYDKDF (reference sequence). The chain's CDR3 is CVTSSGEFLYEQYF. The CDR3 nucleotides are TGTGTCACCAGCAGTGGGGAGTTTCTGTACGAGCAGTACTTC. Based on the CDR3 plus reference TRBV15 and TRBJ2-7, the full variable domain is DAMVIQNPRYQVTQFGKPVTLSCSQTLNHNVMYWYQQKSSQAPKLLFHYYDKDFNNEADTPDNFQSRRPNTSFCFLDIRSPGLGDTAMYLCVTSSGEFLYEQYFGPGTRLTVT.

This clonotype has a count of ten or more. The chain employs TRBV20-1 and TRBJ1-1, with TRBD1 as a possible D gene (5 bases). Germline values: CDR1 DFQATT, CDR2 SNEGSKA (reference sequence). V lost 1 base and J 3 bases, leaving 12 bases between the germline ends. The CDR3 totals 14 residues. In nucleotides, the CDR3 is TGCAGTGCTAGAGTGAGTGGGGCTGACACTGAAGCTTTCTTT. Residues: CSARVSGADTEAFF.

The sample holds many counts of this clonotype. CDR3 sequence (DNA): TGTGCCAGTCGCCATGCAGTCGGCAAAAACATTCAGTACTTC. This gives the protein CASRHAVGKNIQYF. The chain has TRBV19 and TRBJ2-4; no clear D gene. Trimming removed 8 bases at V and 3 bases at J, with 14 bases between. The CDR3 has 14 amino acids. Looked up from germline, CDR1 is LNHDA and CDR2 is SQIVND (reference sequence).

This clonotype was found many times. The rearrangement joins TRBV27 to TRBJ2-7; no definite D call. The CDR3 covers 15 residues. Germline V gene sequence: CDR1 MNHEY, CDR2 SMNVEV (reference sequence). Trimming took 3 bases from V and 2 from J, leaving 14 bases between them. CDR3 nucleotides: TGTGCCAGCAGTTTTTACCCCCCCGGTGCCTACGAGCAGTACTTC. It encodes CASSFYPPGAYEQYF.

This clonotype has at least ten counts. V is TRBV25-1 and J is TRBJ1-2; unclear D gene. Trimming stripped 1 base from V and 4 bases from J, with 10 bases between. CDR1 is MGHDK, CDR2 SYGVNS, per germline. This CDR3 has 14 amino acids. CDR3 sequence reads: CASSESVGIYGYTF. The CDR3 coding sequence is TGTGCCAGCAGTGAATCGGTAGGGATCTATGGCTACACCTTC.

This clonotype was detected many times. This chain uses TRBV2 with TRBJ1-5; perhaps TRBD1 as D (5 bases). Germline V lookup: CDR1 SNHLY, CDR2 FYNNEI. Trimming pared 6 bases from V and 3 bases from J, leaving 12 bases between. The CDR3 length is 14 residues. CDR3 coding DNA: TGTGCCAGCAGCTACAGGAGCTTCAATCAGCCCCAGCATTTT. It is translated as CASSYRSFNQPQHF.

This clonotype was seen repeatedly, ten times or more. This sequence joins TRBV6-1 and TRBJ1-1; D is perhaps TRBD1 (5 bases). Germline V CDR1 and CDR2: MNHNS, SASEGT. There are 12 residues in the CDR3. With 6 bases removed from V and 6 bases from J, the gap between germline ends came to 11 bases. This CDR3 is CASSPLGAEAFF. CDR3 DNA sequence: TGTGCCAGCAGCCCCTTAGGGGCTGAAGCTTTCTTT.

A single count supports this clonotype. The chain couples TRBV30 to TRBJ2-7; unclear D gene. CDR1 and CDR2 (germline): GTSNPN, SVGIG (reference sequence). The V gene lost 4 bases and the J gene lost 6 bases, with 16 bases spanning the gap. CDR3 length: 13 amino acids. CDR3 amino acids: CAWNAASGGEQYF. The CDR3 region has the DNA TGTGCCTGGAACGCCGCGAGTGGTGGCGAGCAGTACTTC.

This clonotype was found a few times. V and J are TRBV5-1 and TRBJ2-2; D gene uncertain. Looked up from germline, CDR1 is SGHRS and CDR2 is YFSETQ. Trimming left V 3 bases short and J 9 bases short, with 9 bases between. CDR3 length equals 12 residues. The CDR3 here is CASSCVSRELFF. CDR3 nucleotide sequence: TGCGCCAGCAGCTGTGTAAGTCGGGAGCTGTTTTTT.

This clonotype was observed a few times. The CDR3 DNA reads as TGTGCCAGCAGTTACGCCGGGACAGCTGACTACGAGCAGTACTTC. This codes for CASSYAGTADYEQYF. The chain has TRBV6-5 and TRBJ2-7; the match to TRBD1 covers 7 bases. After removal of 2 bases from V and 3 bases from J, the junction contained 7 bases not matched to a gene. The CDR3 totals 15 residues. CDR1 and CDR2 (germline): MNHEY, SVGAGI.

A remark on this clonotype: This could be a read error, since a much larger clone is one nucleotide away. The CDR3 sequence is CASSDALITEAFF. For the CDR3, the DNA is TGTGCCAGCAGTGACGCTCTTATCACTGAAGCTTTCTTT. This chain joins TRBV6-1 and TRBJ1-1; no definite D call. The V and J ends lost 3 bases and 4 bases respectively, with 9 bases between them. Germline V gene data show CDR1 as MNHNS and CDR2 as SASEGT. The CDR3 is 13 residues long.

The chain recombines TRBV11-2 with TRBJ1-1; D is uncertain. CDR1 is SGHAT and CDR2 is FQNNGV in the germline V gene. The CDR3 totals 16 residues. The V end lost 2 bases, the J end lost 4 bases, and 17 bases lay between the germline ends. The CDR3 loop reads CASSLSAATLGTEAFF. The CDR3 DNA reads as TGTGCCAGCAGCTTAAGTGCAGCGACCTTGGGCACTGAAGCTTTCTTT.

This clonotype was counted many times. The V gene is TRBV5-1, the J gene TRBJ1-2; D not certain. The V end was cut by 2 bases, the J end by 10 bases, with 12 bases between. The germline V gene has CDR1 SGHRS and CDR2 YFSETQ. The CDR3 runs to 12 residues. The CDR3 DNA follows: TGCGCCAGCAGCTTCGGGTCTGTTGTCTACACCTTC. Protein product: CASSFGSVVYTF.

This clonotype was observed many times. This sequence joins TRBV5-1 and TRBJ2-4, with unresolved D. The germline V and J ends were trimmed by 6 bases and 6 bases, with 13 bases remaining between them. Germline loops: CDR1 SGHRS, CDR2 YFSETQ. The CDR3 runs 13 residues. The CDR3 here is CASKDILINIQYF. CDR3 in DNA: TGCGCCAGCAAAGACATATTAATAAACATTCAGTACTTC.

This sequence joins TRBV29-1 and TRBJ1-1; 7 bases line up with TRBD1. CDR1 is SQVTM and CDR2 is ANQGSEA in the germline V gene. This CDR3 is 14 amino acids long. With V trimmed by 4 bases and J by 4 bases, 9 bases remained unmatched. The CDR3, as DNA: TGCAGCGTTGCAGTCGGAGGGGGCGGCACTGAAGCTTTCTTT. This gives the protein CSVAVGGGGTEAFF.

The gene calls are TRBV6-1 and TRBJ1-2, with no clear D. V gave up 6 bases and J gave up 3 bases, with 14 bases separating them. Germline V gene lookup returns CDR1 MNHNS and CDR2 SASEGT. CDR3 length equals 14 residues. The DNA of the CDR3 is TGTGCCAGCAGCCCCCAACCAGACTACTATGGCTACACCTTC. Protein sequence: CASSPQPDYYGYTF.

The chain combines TRBV27 with TRBJ1-1; 9 nucleotides align to TRBD1. With V trimmed by 11 bases and J by 5 bases, 9 bases remained unmatched. The V gene's germline CDR1 is MNHEY and CDR2 SMNVEV (reference sequence). The CDR3 has 13 residues. As DNA, the CDR3 is TGTGCCGCCCGGGACAGGGAATTTACTGAAGCTTTCTTT. Protein: CAARDREFTEAFF.

In its sample, this clonotype was seen many times. V is TRBV12-3 or TRBV12-4 and J is TRBJ2-5; TRBD2 might be the D (7 bases). This CDR3 is built from 15 residues. V dropped 6 bases and J dropped 5 bases, with 19 bases sitting between them. As DNA, the CDR3 is TGTGCCAGCAGGGGGGGGCCTCCCATCGGGGAGACCCAGTACTTC. Translated: CASRGGPPIGETQYF.

A word on this clonotype: Since a much larger clone is just one base distant, this may be a read error. The chain carries TRBV12-3 or TRBV12-4 and TRBJ1-1; a weak D match, TRBD1 (5 bases). CDR3 size: 13 residues. CDR3 in DNA: TGTGCCAGCAGTTTCAGGGAATCGGCTGAAGCTTGCTTT. This sequence encodes CASSFRESAEACF.

This rearrangement joins TRBV12-3 or TRBV12-4 to TRBJ2-7; possible D gene TRBD2, 6 bases. The length of the CDR3 is 14 residues. With 7 bases removed from V and 4 bases from J, the gap between germline ends came to 17 bases. The CDR3 spells CASTSALGGYEQYF. The DNA of the CDR3 is TGTGCCAGCACGTCCGCCCTGGGGGGATACGAGCAGTACTTC.

This clonotype was counted at least ten times. DNA for the CDR3: TGCGCCAGCAGCTTGGGACCGGGACTAGCGGGAAGCGAGCAGTACTTC. The encoded protein is CASSLGPGLAGSEQYF. The chain employs TRBV5-1 and TRBJ2-7; 13 bases are shared with TRBD2. This CDR3 contains 16 residues. From germline, CDR1 is SGHRS and CDR2 YFSETQ. Trimming cost V 0 bases and J 6 bases; bases outside gene matches: 6.

This clonotype was seen repeatedly, ten times or more. V gene TRBV29-1 combines with J gene TRBJ2-5; 10 bases map to TRBD2. Unmatched junction bases numbered 7, after V lost 4 bases and J lost 5 bases. The CDR3 covers 14 residues. Germline values: CDR1 SQVTM, CDR2 ANQGSEA. The CDR3 region is CSVGIAGGRETQYF. The CDR3 region has the DNA TGCAGCGTTGGAATAGCGGGGGGCCGGGAGACCCAGTACTTC.